Below, one T cell receptor (beta chain) is given with its context. The antigen remains undetermined. These data originate in a study of monozygotic twins with cystic fibrosis. Overall study: Libraries were built from around 3 micrograms of fragmented DNA using about 16 PCR cycles. Findings of the study overall: Median Simpson clonality of about 0.01 suggested naive T cells predominated. No link emerged between shared CDR3 counts and age, concordance or severity.

Generated by immunoSEQ multiplex PCR, the TCRdb table keeps only in-frame clones and is missing some. The sample includes 30,000 or so clones, 92% of them seen just once. The CDR3 spans 13 residues. Trimming removed 1 base from V and 13 bases from J, with 13 bases in between. Sequencing was performed on blood. The TCR originated in a girl aged 2-10 years with cystic fibrosis. The genes are TRBV23-1 and TRBJ1-4; D is undetermined. TRBV23-1 is an ORF, and what it does is uncertain. Here the CDR3 DNA reads TGCGCCAGCAGTCAATTTCCGAGAGCCGGACTGTTTTTT. Its translation is CASSQFPRAGLFF.